Below, 11 T cell receptor beta chains from the same sample are listed, as sequenced in a study of blood T cell repertoires in COVID-19. The protocol was immunoSEQ multiplex PCR, while the TCRdb copy is restricted to in-frame clones and leaves out a portion. This table has 150,000 to 200,000 clones, approximately 86% appearing once. Sequenced input: peripheral blood. The receptors originated from a man between 65 and 80 years old with acute or convalescent COVID-19.

This chain joins TRBV6-6 and TRBJ2-2; perhaps TRBD2 as D (5 bases). CDR3 length equals 14 residues. Germline values: CDR1 MNHNY, CDR2 SVGAGI (reference sequence). Trimming pared 4 bases from V and 2 bases from J, leaving 8 bases between. CDR3 in DNA: TGTGCCAGCAGTTCCGGGGTTAACACCGGGGAGCTGTTTTTT. This encodes CASSSGVNTGELFF.

In its sample, this clone was seen a few times. V usage is TRBV24-1 and J usage is TRBJ1-5; maybe TRBD1 (5 bases). V was trimmed by 4 bases and J by 7 bases, leaving 7 bases between them. CDR1 is KGHDR and CDR2 is SFDVKD in the germline V gene. This CDR3 is built from 12 residues. CDR3 DNA sequence: TGTGCCACCAGTGACAGGGCGCAGCCCCAGCATTTT. Protein: CATSDRAQPQHF.

This chain joins TRBV28 and TRBJ1-2; D is unclear. Trimming shortened V by 5 bases and J by 5 bases, and 21 bases separated the two germline ends. The CDR3 loop spans 16 amino acids. Germline loops: CDR1 MDHEN, CDR2 SYDVKM. The chain's CDR3 is CASSTQLDLTRYGYTF. CDR3 DNA: TGTGCCAGCAGTACCCAACTTGATCTAACCCGTTATGGCTACACCTTC.

The chain carries TRBV23-1 and TRBJ2-1; 7 bases are shared with TRBD1. TRBV23-1 is given ORF status, its function remaining uncertain. Trimming cost V 1 base and J 6 bases; bases outside gene matches: 15. This CDR3 has 18 residues. CDR3 amino acids: CASSQYFRTGSDPNEQFF. Written as DNA, the CDR3 is TGCGCCAGCAGTCAATACTTTCGGACAGGATCGGACCCCAATGAGCAGTTCTTC.

The chain has TRBV29-1 and TRBJ1-2; a possible D gene is TRBD1 (6 bases). Germline loops: CDR1 SQVTM, CDR2 ANQGSEA. The CDR3 length is 14 residues. Trimming stripped 6 bases from V and 7 bases from J, with 21 bases between. The CDR3 DNA sequence: TGCAGCGTGACAGGTCGGGTCCCCTCCCTTGGCTACACCTTC. Protein product: CSVTGRVPSLGYTF.

The sample holds a few counts of this clone. The chain couples TRBV4-1 to TRBJ1-6, with D possibly TRBD1 on 6 matching bases. The CDR3 contains 18 residues. The V and J ends lost 0 bases and 10 bases respectively, with 22 bases between them. Germline values: CDR1 MGHRA, CDR2 YSYEKL. The CDR3 nucleotides are TGCGCCAGCAGCCAAGATCCTCCCGAGACAGGTGGGGAATCACCCCTCCACTTT. Amino acid sequence: CASSQDPPETGGESPLHF.

V and J are TRBV6-4 and TRBJ2-2; D is ambiguous. In germline, CDR1 is MRHNA, CDR2 SNTAGT. V dropped 0 bases and J dropped 6 bases, with 8 bases sitting between them. This CDR3 has 14 amino acids. CDR3 amino acids: CASSDSSGPGELFF. DNA for the CDR3: TGTGCCAGCAGTGACTCATCAGGCCCCGGGGAGCTGTTTTTT.

This sequence joins TRBV3-1 (or the pseudogene TRBV3-2) and TRBJ1-2; 7 bases fit TRBD1. Germline CDR1 and CDR2: LGHDT and YNNKEL (reference sequence). The V and J ends lost 4 bases and 1 base, in that order; junction bases with no gene match: 18. This CDR3 comprises 19 residues. This CDR3 is CASSREEIGTETLNYGYTF. The CDR3 coding sequence is TGTGCCAGCAGCCGAGAGGAGATCGGGACAGAAACACTTAACTATGGCTACACCTTC.

This clone was observed a handful of times. The rearrangement joins TRBV28 to TRBJ1-2, with D tentatively TRBD1 (5 bases). Germline CDR1 and CDR2: MDHEN and SYDVKM. The CDR3 extends over 14 amino acids. The V and J ends lost 6 bases and 0 bases respectively, with 11 bases between them. DNA of the CDR3: TGTGCCAGCAGACTCACAGGTCCTAACTATGGCTACACCTTC. Translation: CASRLTGPNYGYTF.

The rearrangement joins TRBV9 to TRBJ2-1, with TRBD1 identical over 12 bases. The CDR3 extends over 16 amino acids. Looked up from germline, CDR1 is SGDLS and CDR2 is YYNGEE. V lost 4 bases and J lost 10; bases outside the gene matches: 12. The CDR3 bases are TGTGCCAGCAGCCCCGTCGGAGGGACAGGGGGCCGGGAGCAGTTCTTC. Translating it yields CASSPVGGTGGREQFF.

The V call is TRBV5-1, the J call TRBJ1-5; D not certain. Trimming stripped 1 base from V and 10 bases from J, with 9 bases between. This CDR3 has 12 amino acids. Per the germline V gene, CDR1 is SGHRS and CDR2 is YFSETQ. The DNA for the CDR3 is TGCGCCAGCAGCTTGTCCGGGTTCCCCCAGCATTTT. The encoded protein is CASSLSGFPQHF.